This is a list of T cell receptor beta chains from one sample in a study of T cells in Graves' hyperthyroidism and ophthalmopathy. Via MiXCR, TCRdb re-called the multiplex PCR reads, giving one row per CDR3 protein. Counted here are 500,000 to 650,000 distinct CDR3 sequences, about 20% occurring once; the ten biggest clones make up less than 55%. Material for sequencing was blood. Source of these receptors: a man aged 35 to 55 with Graves' ophthalmopathy. Both conserved end residues are part of each CDR3. Each record gives: V gene, J gene, clone size, D gene, CDR3 DNA, CDR3 protein. The D gene is left open where the match is weak. The size entry is marked missing in some rows and otherwise reads once, few, many or a size class.

>TRBV27|TRBJ2-7|many|TRBD1
TGTGCCAGCAGTCTAAGACAGGGGGGCCGTGACTACGAGCAGTACTTC
CASSLRQGGRDYEQYF
>TRBV24-1|TRBJ2-1|many|.
TGTGCCACCAGTGCCCCCGGGGGAGGACTGTCTGAGCAGTTCTTC
CATSAPGGGLSEQFF
>TRBV7-9|TRBJ1-4|few|.
TGTGCCAATGGCCGGGGTGATGAAAAACTGTTTTTT
CANGRGDEKLFF
>TRBV19|TRBJ1-1|.|TRBD1
TGTGCCAGTAGTATGAGGGGGACAGTCTTCATGAACACTAAAGCTTTCTTT
CASSMRGTVFMNTKAFF
>TRBV6-1|TRBJ2-3|.|TRBD2
TGTGCCAGCAGTGATTTAAGCGGGAGGGCCATAGATACGCAGTATTTT
CASSDLSGRAIDTQYF
>TRBV6-1|TRBJ2-3|.|.
TGTGCCAGCAGGCTTAGGGGCACAGATACGCAGTATTTT
CASRLRGTDTQYF
>TRBV6-5|TRBJ2-7|many|.
TGTGCCAGCAGTTACTCTCCTAGATCCCTTGGCGGCTACGAGCAGTACTTC
CASSYSPRSLGGYEQYF
>TRBV30|TRBJ2-3|.|.
TGTGCCTGGAGTAGGGGCAGAGGTACCACAGATACGCAGTATTTT
CAWSRGRGTTDTQYF
>TRBV7-8|TRBJ2-3|many|TRBD2
TGTGCCAGCAGCCGGACTAGCGGGTTTAGCACAGATACGCAGTATTTT
CASSRTSGFSTDTQYF
>TRBV6-1|TRBJ1-6|many|.
TGTGCCAGCAGTGAACAGGGGAAAATAGGTTCACCCCTCCACTTT
CASSEQGKIGSPLHF
>TRBV5-1|TRBJ2-5|.|.
TGCGCCAGCAGCTTGGAGGTCGCGAAAGAGACCCAGTACTTC
CASSLEVAKETQYF
>TRBV28|TRBJ2-1|many|.
TGTGCCAGCGATGGATTAAGCTCCTACAATGAGCAGTTCTTC
CASDGLSSYNEQFF
>TRBV7-2|TRBJ2-5|few|TRBD1
TGTGCCAGCAGCTACCGCAGGGGGCAGGTTGAAGAGACCCAGTACTTC
CASSYRRGQVEETQYF
>TRBV6-1|TRBJ2-1|.|.
TGTGCCAGCAGTGCGGGGTTGGCCGACAATGAGCAGTTCTTC
CASSAGLADNEQFF
>TRBV7-2|TRBJ2-3|.|TRBD2
TGTGCCAGCAGCTTAGGGGGGGCGGCGGGAGGCATAGATACGCAGTATTTT
CASSLGGAAGGIDTQYF
>TRBV28|TRBJ1-5|.|.
TGTGCCAGCAGTTTATTAACCGACCAGCCCCAGCATTTT
CASSLLTDQPQHF
>TRBV28|TRBJ2-1|many|.
TGTGCCAGCAACACCGGCCCTGCCCCCTCCTACAATGAGCAGTTCTTC
CASNTGPAPSYNEQFF
>TRBV27|TRBJ1-5|few|.
TGTGCCAGCAGTCCCTCTTGGGGGGCTCGCAATCAGCCCCAGCATTTT
CASSPSWGARNQPQHF